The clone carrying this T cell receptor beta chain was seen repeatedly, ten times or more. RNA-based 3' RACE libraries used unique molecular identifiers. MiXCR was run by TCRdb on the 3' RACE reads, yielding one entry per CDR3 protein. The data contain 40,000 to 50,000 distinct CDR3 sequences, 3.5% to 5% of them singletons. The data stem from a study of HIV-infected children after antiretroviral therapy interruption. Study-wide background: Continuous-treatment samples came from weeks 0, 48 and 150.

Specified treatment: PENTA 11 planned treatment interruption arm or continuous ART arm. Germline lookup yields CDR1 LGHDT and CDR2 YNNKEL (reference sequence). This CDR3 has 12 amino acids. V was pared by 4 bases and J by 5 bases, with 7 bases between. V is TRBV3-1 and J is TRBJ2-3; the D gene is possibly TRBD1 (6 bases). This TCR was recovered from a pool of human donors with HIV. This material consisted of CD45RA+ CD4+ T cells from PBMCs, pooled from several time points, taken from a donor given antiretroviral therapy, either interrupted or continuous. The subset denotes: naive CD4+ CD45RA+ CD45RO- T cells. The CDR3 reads CASSPGVDTQYF. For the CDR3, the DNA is TGTGCCAGCAGCCCAGGGGTAGATACGCAGTATTTT.